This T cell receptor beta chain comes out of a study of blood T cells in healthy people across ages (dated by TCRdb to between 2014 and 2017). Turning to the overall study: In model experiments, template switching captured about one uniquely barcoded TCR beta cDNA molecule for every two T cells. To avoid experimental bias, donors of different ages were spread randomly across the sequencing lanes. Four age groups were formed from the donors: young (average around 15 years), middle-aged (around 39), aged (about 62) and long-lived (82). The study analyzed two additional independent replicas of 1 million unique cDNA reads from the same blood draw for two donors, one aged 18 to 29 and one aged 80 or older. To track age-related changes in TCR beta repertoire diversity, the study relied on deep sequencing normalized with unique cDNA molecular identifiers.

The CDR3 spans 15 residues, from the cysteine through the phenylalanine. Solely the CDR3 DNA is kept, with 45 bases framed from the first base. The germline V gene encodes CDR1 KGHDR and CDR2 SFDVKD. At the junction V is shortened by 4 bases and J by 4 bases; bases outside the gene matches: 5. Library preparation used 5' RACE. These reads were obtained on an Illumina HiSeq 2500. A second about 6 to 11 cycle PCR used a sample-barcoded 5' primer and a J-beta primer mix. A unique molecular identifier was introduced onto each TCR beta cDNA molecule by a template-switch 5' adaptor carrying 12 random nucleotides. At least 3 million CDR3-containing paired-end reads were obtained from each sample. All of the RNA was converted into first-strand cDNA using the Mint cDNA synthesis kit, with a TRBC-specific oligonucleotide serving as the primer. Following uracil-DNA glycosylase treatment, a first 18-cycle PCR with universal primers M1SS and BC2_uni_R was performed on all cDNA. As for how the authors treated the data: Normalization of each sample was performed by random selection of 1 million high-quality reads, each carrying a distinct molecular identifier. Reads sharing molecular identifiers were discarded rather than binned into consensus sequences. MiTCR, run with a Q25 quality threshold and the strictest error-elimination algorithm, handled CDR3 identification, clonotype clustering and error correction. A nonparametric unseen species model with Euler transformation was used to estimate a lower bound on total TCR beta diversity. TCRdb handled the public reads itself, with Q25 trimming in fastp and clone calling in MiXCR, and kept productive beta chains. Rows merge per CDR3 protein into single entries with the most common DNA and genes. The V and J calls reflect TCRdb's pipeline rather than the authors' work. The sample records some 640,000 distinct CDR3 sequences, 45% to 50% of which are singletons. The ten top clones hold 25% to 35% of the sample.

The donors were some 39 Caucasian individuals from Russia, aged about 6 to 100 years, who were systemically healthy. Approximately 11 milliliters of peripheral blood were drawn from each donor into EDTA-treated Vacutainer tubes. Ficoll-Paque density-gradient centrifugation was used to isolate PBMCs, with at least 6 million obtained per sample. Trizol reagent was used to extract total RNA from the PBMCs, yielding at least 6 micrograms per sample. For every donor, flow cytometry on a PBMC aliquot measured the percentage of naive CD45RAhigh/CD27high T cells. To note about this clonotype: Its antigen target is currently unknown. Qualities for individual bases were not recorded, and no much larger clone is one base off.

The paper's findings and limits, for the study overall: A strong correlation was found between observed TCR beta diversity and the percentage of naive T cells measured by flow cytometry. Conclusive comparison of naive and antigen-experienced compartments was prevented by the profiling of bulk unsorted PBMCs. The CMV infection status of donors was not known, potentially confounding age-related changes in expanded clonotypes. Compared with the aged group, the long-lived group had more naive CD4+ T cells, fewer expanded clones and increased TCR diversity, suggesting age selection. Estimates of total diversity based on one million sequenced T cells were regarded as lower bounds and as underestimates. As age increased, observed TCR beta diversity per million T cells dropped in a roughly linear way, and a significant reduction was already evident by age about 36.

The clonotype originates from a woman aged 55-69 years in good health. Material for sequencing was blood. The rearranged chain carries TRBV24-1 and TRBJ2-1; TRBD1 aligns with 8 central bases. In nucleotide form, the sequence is TGTGCCACCAGTGACCGGACAGGGCCTTACAATGAGCAGTTCTTC. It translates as CATSDRTGPYNEQFF.